The clone carrying this TCR beta chain occurred many times. The antigen is unknown. TCRdb used MiXCR to reprocess the 5' RACE reads, holding one entry per CDR3 protein. The sample has under 250,000 distinct CDR3 sequences; approximately 7.4% are singletons. The data belong to a study of CD8 T cells in ankylosing spondylitis. General study findings and limits: Some of these motif variants have turned up before, in reports on reactive arthritis synovial fluid and blood. Seven to nine highly homologous variants made up a TCR beta motif, and this motif appeared characteristic of ankylosing spondylitis blood.

This CDR3 comprises 16 residues. With 6 bases clipped from V and 5 bases from J, the junction kept 10 bases outside the gene matches. Germline V lookup: CDR1 SNHLY, CDR2 FYNNEI. The TCR comes from a male donor with ankylosing spondylitis. V and J are TRBV2 and TRBJ2-2; TRBD1 matches at 9 bases. The sequencing sample was made of blood, either unsorted or a sorted T cell fraction (not recorded which). The CDR3 spells CASRPTGGDYTGELFF. The CDR3 DNA follows: TGTGCCAGCAGGCCGACAGGGGGTGATTATACCGGGGAGCTGTTTTTT.